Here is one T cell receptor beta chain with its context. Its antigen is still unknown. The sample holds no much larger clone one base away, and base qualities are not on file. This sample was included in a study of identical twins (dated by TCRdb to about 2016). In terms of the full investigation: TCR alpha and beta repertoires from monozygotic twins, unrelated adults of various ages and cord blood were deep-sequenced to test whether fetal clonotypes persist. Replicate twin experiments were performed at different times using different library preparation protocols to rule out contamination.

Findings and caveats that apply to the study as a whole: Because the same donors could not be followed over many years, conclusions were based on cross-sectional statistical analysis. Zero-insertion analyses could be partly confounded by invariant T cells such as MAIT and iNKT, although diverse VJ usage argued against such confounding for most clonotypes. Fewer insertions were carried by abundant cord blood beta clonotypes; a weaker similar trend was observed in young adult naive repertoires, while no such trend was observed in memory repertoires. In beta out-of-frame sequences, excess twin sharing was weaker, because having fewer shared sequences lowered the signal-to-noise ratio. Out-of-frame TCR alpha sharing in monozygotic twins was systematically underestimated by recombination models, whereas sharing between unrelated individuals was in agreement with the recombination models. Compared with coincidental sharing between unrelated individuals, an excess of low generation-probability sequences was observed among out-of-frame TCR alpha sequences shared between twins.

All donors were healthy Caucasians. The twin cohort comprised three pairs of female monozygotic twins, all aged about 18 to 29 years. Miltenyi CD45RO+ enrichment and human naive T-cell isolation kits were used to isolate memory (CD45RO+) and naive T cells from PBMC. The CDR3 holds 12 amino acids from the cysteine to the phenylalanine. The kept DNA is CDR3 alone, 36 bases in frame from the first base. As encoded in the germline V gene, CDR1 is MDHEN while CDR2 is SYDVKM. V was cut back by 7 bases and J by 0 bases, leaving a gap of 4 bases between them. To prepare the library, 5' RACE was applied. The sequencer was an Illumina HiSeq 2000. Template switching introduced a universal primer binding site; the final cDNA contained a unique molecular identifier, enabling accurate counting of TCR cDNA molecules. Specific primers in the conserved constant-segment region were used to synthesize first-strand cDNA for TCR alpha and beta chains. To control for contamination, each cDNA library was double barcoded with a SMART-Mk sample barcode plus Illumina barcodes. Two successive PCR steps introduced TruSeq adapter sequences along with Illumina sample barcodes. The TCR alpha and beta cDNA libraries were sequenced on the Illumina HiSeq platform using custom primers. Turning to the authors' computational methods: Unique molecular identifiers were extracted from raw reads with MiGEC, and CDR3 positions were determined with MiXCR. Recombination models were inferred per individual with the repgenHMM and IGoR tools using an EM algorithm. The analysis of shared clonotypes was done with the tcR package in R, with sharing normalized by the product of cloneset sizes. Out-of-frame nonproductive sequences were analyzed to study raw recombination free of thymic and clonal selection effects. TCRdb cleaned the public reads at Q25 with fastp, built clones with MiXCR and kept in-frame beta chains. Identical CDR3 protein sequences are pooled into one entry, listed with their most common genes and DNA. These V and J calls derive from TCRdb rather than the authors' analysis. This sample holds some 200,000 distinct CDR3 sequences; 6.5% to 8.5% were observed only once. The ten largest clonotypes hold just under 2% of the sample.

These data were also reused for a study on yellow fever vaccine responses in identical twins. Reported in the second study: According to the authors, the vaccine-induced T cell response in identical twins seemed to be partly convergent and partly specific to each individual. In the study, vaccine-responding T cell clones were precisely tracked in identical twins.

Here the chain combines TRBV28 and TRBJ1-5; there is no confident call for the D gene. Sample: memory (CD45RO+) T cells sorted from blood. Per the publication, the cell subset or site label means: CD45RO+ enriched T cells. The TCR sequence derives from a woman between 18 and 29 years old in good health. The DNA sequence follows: TGTGCCAGCATCTCTAGCAATCAGCCCCAGCATTTT. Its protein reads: CASISSNQPQHF.